Detailed here is one TCR beta chain. What it recognizes is unknown. This sample was taken from a study of cytomegalovirus exposure and HLA in healthy donors. Regarding the study as a whole: TCR beta chain V- and J-gene trimming was linked, in a later analysis, to a missense variant in DCLRE1C. A previous analysis found most TCR beta V segments productive roughly 90% or roughly 30% of the time.

PCR amplification relied on 60 Vbeta primers (plus 13 Jbeta primers). The table came from immunoSEQ multiplex PCR; TCRdb's copy has only in-frame clones and leaves some out. The table lists tens of thousands of clones, about 73% of them singletons. Donors likely had unrecorded immune exposures despite being nominally healthy when sampled. CDR3 length: 16 amino acids. Trimming at V came to 4 bases and at J to 8 bases, leaving 11 bases not matched to a gene. Per germline, CDR1 SGHNT and CDR2 YYREEE (reference sequence). Sequencing was performed on PBMCs. This chain uses TRBV5-4 with TRBJ2-2; 10 positions match TRBD1. This TCR derives from a woman aged 55-69 years in good health and CMV-seropositive. CDR3 DNA sequence: TGTGCCAGCAGCAGCACCGGGACAGGGGCTGAGGGGGAGCTGTTTTTT. It specifies CASSSTGTGAEGELFF.